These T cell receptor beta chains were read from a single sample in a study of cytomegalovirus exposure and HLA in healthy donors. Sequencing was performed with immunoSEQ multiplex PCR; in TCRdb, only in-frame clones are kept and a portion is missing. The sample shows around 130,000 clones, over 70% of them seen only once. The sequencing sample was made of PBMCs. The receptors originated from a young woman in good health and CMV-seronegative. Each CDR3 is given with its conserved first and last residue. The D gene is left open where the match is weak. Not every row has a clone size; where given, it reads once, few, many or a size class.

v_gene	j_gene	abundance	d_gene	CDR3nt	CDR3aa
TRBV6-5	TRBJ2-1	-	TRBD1	TGTGCCAGCAATACCGGGACAGGGAGTGGAAATGAGCAGTTCTTC	CASNTGTGSGNEQFF
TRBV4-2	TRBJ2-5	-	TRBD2	TGTGCCAGCAGCCAAGATCGCCGACTAGCAGAGACCCAGTACTTC	CASSQDRRLAETQYF
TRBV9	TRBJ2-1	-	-	TGTGCCAGCAGCGTAGTGAGTGGGGGCGCAGAGCAGTTCTTC	CASSVVSGGAEQFF
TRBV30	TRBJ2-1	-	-	TGTGCCCGGAGCGGTGGGCTAGGAGGGCATGAGCAGTTCTTC	CARSGGLGGHEQFF
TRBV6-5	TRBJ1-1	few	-	TGTGCCAGCAGTCGACGGAGGAACACTGAAGCTTTCTTT	CASSRRRNTEAFF
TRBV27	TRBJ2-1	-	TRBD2	TGTGCCAGCAGTCGACTAGCGGGAGTTTCGGATGAGCAGTTCTTC	CASSRLAGVSDEQFF
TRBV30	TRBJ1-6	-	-	TGTGCCTCGACCTTGGGAGGCTCCTATAATTCACCCCTCCACTTT	CASTLGGSYNSPLHF
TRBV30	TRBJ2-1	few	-	TGTGCCTGGAGTTCAACAGAAGAAAATGAGCAGTTCTTC	CAWSSTEENEQFF
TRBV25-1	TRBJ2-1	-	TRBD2	TGTGCCAGCAGTGAAGGACTAGCGGGAGGGGACTACAATGAGCAGTTCTTC	CASSEGLAGGDYNEQFF
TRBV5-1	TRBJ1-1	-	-	TGCGCCAGCAGCTTGGCCATCGGGGACACTGAAGCTTTCTTT	CASSLAIGDTEAFF
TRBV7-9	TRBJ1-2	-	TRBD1	TGTGCCAGCACCCCACCCCCTAGGGGGCTCTATGGCTACACCTTC	CASTPPPRGLYGYTF
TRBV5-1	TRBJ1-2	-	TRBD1	TGCGCCAGCAGTGGACAGGGGGCATGGGGCTACACCTTC	CASSGQGAWGYTF
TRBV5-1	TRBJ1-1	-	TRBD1	TGCGCCAGCAGCGGTAGGCAGGGGGTGAACACTGAAGCTTTCTTT	CASSGRQGVNTEAFF
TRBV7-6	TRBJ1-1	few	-	TGTGCCAGCAGCTTAGAACAGAACACTGAAGCTTTCTTT	CASSLEQNTEAFF
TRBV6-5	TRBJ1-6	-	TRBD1	TGTGCCAGCACCCTGACAGGGGGCTTGAATTCACCCCTCCACTTT	CASTLTGGLNSPLHF
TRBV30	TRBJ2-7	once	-	TGTGCCTGGAGTCGACAGTCCAACGAGCAGTACTTC	CAWSRQSNEQYF
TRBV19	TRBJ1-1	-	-	TGTGCCAGTAGTATTCGGGACACTGAAGCTTTCTTT	CASSIRDTEAFF
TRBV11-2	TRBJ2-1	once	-	TGTGCCAGCAGCTTAGCTAGCGTCTACAATGAGCAGTTCTTC	CASSLASVYNEQFF
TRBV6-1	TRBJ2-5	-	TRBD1	TGTGCCAGCAGGAGACAGGGAAGAGGCGAGACCCAGTACTTC	CASRRQGRGETQYF
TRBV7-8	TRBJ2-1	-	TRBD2	TGTGCCAGCAGCCCCACGGGGGGGAGCTACAATGAGCAGTTCTTC	CASSPTGGSYNEQFF
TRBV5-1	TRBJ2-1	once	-	TGCGCCAGCAGCCTTTCTCGGAGGGAGAGCTCCTACAATGAGCAGTTCTTC	CASSLSRRESSYNEQFF
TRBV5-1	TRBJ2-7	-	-	TGCGCCAGCAGCTTGGTAAGGACAGTTGACTACGAGCAGTACTTC	CASSLVRTVDYEQYF
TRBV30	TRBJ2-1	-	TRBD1	TGTGCCTGGAGTTCGGGGACAGTACACAATGAGCAGTTCTTC	CAWSSGTVHNEQFF
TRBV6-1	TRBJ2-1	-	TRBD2	TGTGCCAGCAGTGAAGGGACTAGCGGGAGCAATGAGCAGTTCTTC	CASSEGTSGSNEQFF
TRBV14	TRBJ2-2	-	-	TGTGCCAGCAGCCGGACAGCGGGATCCACCGGGGAGCTGTTTTTT	CASSRTAGSTGELFF
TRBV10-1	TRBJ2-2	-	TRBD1	TGCGCCAGCAGCCCAACAGGGGGCGGGGAGCTGTTTTTT	CASSPTGGGELFF
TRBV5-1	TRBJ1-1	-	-	TGCGCCAGCCGTCGGGGGATGAACACTGAAGCTTTCTTT	CASRRGMNTEAFF
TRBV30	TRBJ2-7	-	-	TGTGCCCACGTTCCCCGAGCAGGCTACGAGCAGTACTTC	CAHVPRAGYEQYF
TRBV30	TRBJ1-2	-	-	TGTGCCTGGAGCCCAAGACAAGGTTCTAACTATGGCTACACCTTC	CAWSPRQGSNYGYTF
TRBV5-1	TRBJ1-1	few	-	TGCGCCAGCAGCCCCCTCTCGAGGCTGAACACTGAAGCTTTCTTT	CASSPLSRLNTEAFF
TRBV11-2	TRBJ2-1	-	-	TGTGCCAGCAGCACTATAAAGGGGTCTTATAATGAGCAGTTCTTC	CASSTIKGSYNEQFF
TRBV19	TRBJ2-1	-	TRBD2	TGTGCCAGTAGGGCCCCTAGCGGGGGAATTTCCTACAATGAGCAGTTCTTC	CASRAPSGGISYNEQFF
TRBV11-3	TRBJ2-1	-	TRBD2	TGTGCCAGCAGCTTAGGGACTAGCGGGCCCAATGAGCAGTTCTTC	CASSLGTSGPNEQFF
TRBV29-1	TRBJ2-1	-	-	TGCAGCGTTGAAGTATTCCGGGGACAAATCTACAATGAGCAGTTCTTC	CSVEVFRGQIYNEQFF
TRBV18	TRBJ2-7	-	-	TGTGCCAGCTCACCACAGCAGGGGAGTTTCTACGAGCAGTACTTC	CASSPQQGSFYEQYF
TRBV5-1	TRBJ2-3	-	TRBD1	TGCGCCAGCAGCTTGGGTTACAGGGGGAGCACAGATACGCAGTATTTT	CASSLGYRGSTDTQYF
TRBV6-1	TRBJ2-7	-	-	TGTGCCAGCATCCAACTAGAAACTGGCTCCTACGAGCAGTACTTC	CASIQLETGSYEQYF
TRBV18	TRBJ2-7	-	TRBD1	TGTGCCAGCTCACCTCAAGACTACAGGGGTAGGTCCTACGAGCAGTACTTC	CASSPQDYRGRSYEQYF
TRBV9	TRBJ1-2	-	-	TGTGCCAGCAGCGTAGACGGGGGGACGGGCGGCTACACCTTC	CASSVDGGTGGYTF
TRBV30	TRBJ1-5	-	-	TGTGCCTGGGGGGAGAGAGATCAGCCCCAGCATTTT	CAWGERDQPQHF
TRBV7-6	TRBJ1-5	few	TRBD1	TGTGCCAGCAGCCCCGGGACAGGGGAGGTGGATCAGCCCCAGCATTTT	CASSPGTGEVDQPQHF
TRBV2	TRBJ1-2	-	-	TGTGCCAGCAGTGACAGGGGCAATGGCTACACCTTC	CASSDRGNGYTF
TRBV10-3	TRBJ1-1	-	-	TGTGCCATCAGTGAGTCCCAGGGAGGAGAAGCTTTCTTT	CAISESQGGEAFF
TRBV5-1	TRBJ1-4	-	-	TGCGCCAGCAGTTCACGGGACGCGGGGCCTGAAAAACTGTTTTTT	CASSSRDAGPEKLFF
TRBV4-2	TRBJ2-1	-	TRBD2	TGTGCCAGCAGCCAAGCCTTTCGGACTAGCGGAGACAATGAGCAGTTCTTC	CASSQAFRTSGDNEQFF
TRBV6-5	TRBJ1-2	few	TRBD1	TGTGCCAGCCGACAGGGGGGGGAATACTATGGCTACACCTTC	CASRQGGEYYGYTF
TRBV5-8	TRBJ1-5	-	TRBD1	TGTGCCAGCAGGTCCCGGGACAGTTTCGACGGAAGGCAGCCCCAGCATTTT	CASRSRDSFDGRQPQHF
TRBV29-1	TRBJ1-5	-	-	TGCAGCGTTGCCTCGGGGGACCAGCCCCAGCATTTT	CSVASGDQPQHF
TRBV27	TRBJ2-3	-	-	TGTGCCAGCAGATTAGGAGGGGCAGATACGCAGTATTTT	CASRLGGADTQYF
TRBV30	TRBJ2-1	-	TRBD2	TGTGCCTGGAGAAAAGCGGGAGTCAATGAGCAGTTCTTC	CAWRKAGVNEQFF
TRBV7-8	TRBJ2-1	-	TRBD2	TGTGCCAGCAGCCGACTTCGGGGGGGTAACGATGAGCAGTTCTTC	CASSRLRGGNDEQFF
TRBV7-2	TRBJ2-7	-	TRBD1	TGTGCCAGCAGCTCGGGACAGACCTACGAGCAGTACTTC	CASSSGQTYEQYF
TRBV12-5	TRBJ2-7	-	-	TGTGCTAGTGTCGGGACTCATTCCTACGAGCAGTACTTC	CASVGTHSYEQYF
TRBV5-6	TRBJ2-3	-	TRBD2	TGTGCCAGCAGCTGGGGACTAGCGGGAGTTGGGCCCACAGATACGCAGTATTTT	CASSWGLAGVGPTDTQYF
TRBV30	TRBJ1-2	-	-	TGTGCCTGGAGTGTACGGACATGGGGTACCTATGGCTACACCTTC	CAWSVRTWGTYGYTF
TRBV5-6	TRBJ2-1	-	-	TGTGCCAGCAGCCTACGACTGGACTCCTACAATGAGCAGTTCTTC	CASSLRLDSYNEQFF
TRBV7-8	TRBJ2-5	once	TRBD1	TGTGCCAGCAGCCTACAGGGGGAAGAGACCCAGTACTTC	CASSLQGEETQYF
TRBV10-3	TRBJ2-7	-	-	TGTGCCATCTCGGGTCGGCAGGGCTCCATCGAGCAGTACTTC	CAISGRQGSIEQYF
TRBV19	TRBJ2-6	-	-	TGTGCCAGTGGTCGGTGGGCCGGGGCCAACGTCCTGACTTTC	CASGRWAGANVLTF